Here is one TCR beta chain with its context. What antigen it recognizes has not been identified. Base qualities were left out, and no much larger clone turns up one base away. Each collaborating institution followed its own protocols to collect whole blood in K2EDTA tubes. For TCRbeta analysis, collaborator samples were shipped as frozen whole blood, as isolated PBMCs, or as DNA extracted from either sample type. The V end gives up 4 bases and the J end 8 bases, leaving 9 bases in the junction not matched to a gene. The CDR3 holds 14 amino acids from the cysteine to the phenylalanine. The only DNA kept is the CDR3, 42 bases in frame from the first base. CDR1 SGHRS and CDR2 YFSETQ are derived from the germline V gene. The sample is drawn from a study of blood T cell repertoires in COVID-19 (dated by TCRdb to about 2020). Broadly, across the study: Collaborator samples came from the United States, Italy and Spain and covered acute and convalescent phases of COVID-19. The dataset comprised deeply sampled blood TCRbeta repertoires from subjects exposed to, actively infected with, or recovered from COVID-19. Nearly every sample came with metadata listing a de-identified subject ID, COVID-19 status, age in years and sex. The samples were drawn from the first 160 participants of the ongoing ImmuneRACE study and from more than 1,000 subjects provided by 6 global collaborators. The prospective study material was composed of cDNA or gDNA derived from T cells, B-cell-depleted T cells, or PBMCs. Where available, HLA class I and class II types were obtained from metadata supplied by the sample provider rather than from assay-based typing. The repertoires were made available in a free public database intended to serve as a resource for research on the immune response to SARS-CoV-2.

The full study reports these points: Clinical and demographic metadata were provided uncurated, with the amount varying by source and participant.

TCRbeta CDR3 regions were amplified from genomic DNA using the immunoSEQ Assay, a bias-controlled multiplex PCR. On the study's bioinformatics: Nucleated cell counts per sample were estimated from amplification of reference gene primers within the assay. To quantify the absolute abundance of each unique TCRbeta CDR3 rearrangement, sequence reads were collapsed and filtered. For each sample, productive Simpson clonality was calculated as the square root of Simpson's diversity index over productive rearrangements. TCRdb retrieved this table from immuneACCESS and kept in-frame rearrangements only. Not all clones are present; in checked studies, unresolved V genes account for under half, and no reason is known for the remainder. The V and J calls and clone size are taken from that table; D and trimming were inferred from the DNA. Counted in this sample were about 250,000 clones; around 82% of them appeared once. The ten largest clonotypes hold roughly 5% of the sample.

The source is a man aged 80 or over with acute or convalescent COVID-19. The rearrangement combines TRBV5-1 with TRBJ1-3; 7 bases in the junction line up with TRBD1. Input material: peripheral blood. For the CDR3, the sequence is CASSAGQARDTIYF. The DNA sequence follows: TGCGCCAGCAGCGCCGGACAGGCTCGGGACACCATATATTTT. The full variable domain, with segments outside the CDR3 supplied by the reference TRBV5-1 and TRBJ1-3 proteins, appears as KAGVTQTPRYLIKTRGQQVTLSCSPISGHRSVSWYQQTPGQGLQFLFEYFSETQRNKGNFPGRFSGRQFSNSRSEMNVSTLELGDSALYLCASSAGQARDTIYFGEGSWLTVV.